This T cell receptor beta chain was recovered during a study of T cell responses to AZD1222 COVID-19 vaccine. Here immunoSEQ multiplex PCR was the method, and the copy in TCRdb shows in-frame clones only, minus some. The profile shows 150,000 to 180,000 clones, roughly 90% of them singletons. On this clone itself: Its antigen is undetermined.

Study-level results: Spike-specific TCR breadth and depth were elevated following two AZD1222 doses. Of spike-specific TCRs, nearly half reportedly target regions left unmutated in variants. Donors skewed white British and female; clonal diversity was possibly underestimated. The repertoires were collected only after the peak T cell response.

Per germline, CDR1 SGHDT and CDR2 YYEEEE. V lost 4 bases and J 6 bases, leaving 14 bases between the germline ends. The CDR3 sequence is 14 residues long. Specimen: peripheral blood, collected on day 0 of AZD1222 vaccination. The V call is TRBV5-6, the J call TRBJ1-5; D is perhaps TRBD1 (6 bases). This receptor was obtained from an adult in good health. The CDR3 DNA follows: TGTGCCAGCAGCAATCCAGGGGCCGGTCAGCCCCAGCATTTT. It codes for CASSNPGAGQPQHF.